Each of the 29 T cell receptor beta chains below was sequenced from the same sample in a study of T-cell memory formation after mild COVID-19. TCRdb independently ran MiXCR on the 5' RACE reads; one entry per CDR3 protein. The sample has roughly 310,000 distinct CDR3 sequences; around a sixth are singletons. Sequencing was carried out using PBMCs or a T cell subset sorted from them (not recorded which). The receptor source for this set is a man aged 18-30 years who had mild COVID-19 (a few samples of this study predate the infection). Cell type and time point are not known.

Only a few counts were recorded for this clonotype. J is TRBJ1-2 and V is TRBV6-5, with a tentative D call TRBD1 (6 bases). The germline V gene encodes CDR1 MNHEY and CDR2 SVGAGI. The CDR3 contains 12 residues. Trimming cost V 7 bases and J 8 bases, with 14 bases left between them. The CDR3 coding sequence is TGTGCCAGCACTGCGGGGGGCGGAGGCTACACCTTC. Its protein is CASTAGGGGYTF.

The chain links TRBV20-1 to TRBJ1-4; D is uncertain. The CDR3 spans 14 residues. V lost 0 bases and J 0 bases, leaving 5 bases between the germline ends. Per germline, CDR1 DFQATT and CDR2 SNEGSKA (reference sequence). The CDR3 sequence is CSAREVATNEKLFF. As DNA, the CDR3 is TGCAGTGCTAGAGAAGTTGCAACTAATGAAAAACTGTTTTTT.

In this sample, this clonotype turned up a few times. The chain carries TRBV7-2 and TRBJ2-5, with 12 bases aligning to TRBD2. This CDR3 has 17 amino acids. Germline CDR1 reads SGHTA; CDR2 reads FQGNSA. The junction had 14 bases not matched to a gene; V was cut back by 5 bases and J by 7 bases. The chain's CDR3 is CASSPTSGGPGLATQYF. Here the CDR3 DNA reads TGTGCCAGCAGCCCGACTAGCGGGGGACCTGGCCTCGCGACCCAGTACTTC.

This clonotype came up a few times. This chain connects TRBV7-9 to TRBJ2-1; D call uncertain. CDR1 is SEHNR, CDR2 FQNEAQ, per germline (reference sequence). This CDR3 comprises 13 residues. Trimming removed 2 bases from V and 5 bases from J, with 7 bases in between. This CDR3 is CASSLSGDNEQFF. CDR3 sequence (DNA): TGTGCCAGCAGCTTATCCGGAGACAATGAGCAGTTCTTC.

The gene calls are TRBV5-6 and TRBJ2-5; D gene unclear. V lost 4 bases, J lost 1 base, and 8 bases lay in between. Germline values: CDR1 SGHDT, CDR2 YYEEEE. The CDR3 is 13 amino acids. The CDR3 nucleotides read TGTGCCAGCAGCGGCGCGACCCAAGAGACCCAGTACTTC. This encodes CASSGATQETQYF. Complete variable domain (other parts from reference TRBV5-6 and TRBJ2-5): DAGVTQSPTHLIKTRGQQVTLRCSPKSGHDTVSWYQQALGQGPQFIFQYYEEEERQRGNFPDRFSGHQFPNYSSELNVNALLLGDSALYLCASSGATQETQYFGPGTRLLVL.

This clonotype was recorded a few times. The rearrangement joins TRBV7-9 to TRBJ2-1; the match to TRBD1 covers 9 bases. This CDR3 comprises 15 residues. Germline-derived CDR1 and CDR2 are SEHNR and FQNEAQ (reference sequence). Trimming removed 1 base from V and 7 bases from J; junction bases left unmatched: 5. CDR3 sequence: CASSLGGTGWNEQFF. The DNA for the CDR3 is TGTGCCAGCAGCTTAGGCGGGACAGGGTGGAATGAGCAGTTCTTC.

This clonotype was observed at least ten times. DNA of the CDR3: TGTGCCAGCAGCCAAGATGGAACTAGCAGGGTCACAGATACGCAGTATTTT. Its protein product is CASSQDGTSRVTDTQYF. The chain combines TRBV3-1 with TRBJ2-3, with TRBD2 as a possible D gene (6 bases). Trimming left V 0 bases short and J 2 bases short, with 15 bases between. CDR1 is LGHDT, CDR2 YNNKEL, per germline (reference sequence). The CDR3 has 17 amino acids.

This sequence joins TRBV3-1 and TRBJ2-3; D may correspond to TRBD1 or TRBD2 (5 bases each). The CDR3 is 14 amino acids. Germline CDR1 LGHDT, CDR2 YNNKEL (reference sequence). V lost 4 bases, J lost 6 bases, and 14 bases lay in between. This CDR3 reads CASSPVRDVDTQYF. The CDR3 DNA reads TGTGCCAGCAGCCCTGTCCGGGACGTGGATACGCAGTATTTT.

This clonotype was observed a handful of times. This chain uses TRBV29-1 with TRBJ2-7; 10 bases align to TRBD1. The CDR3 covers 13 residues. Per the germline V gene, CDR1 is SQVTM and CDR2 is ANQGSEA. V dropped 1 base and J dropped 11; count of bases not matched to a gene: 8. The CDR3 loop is CSVEGDRGPEKYF. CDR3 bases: TGCAGCGTTGAAGGAGACAGGGGGCCAGAGAAGTACTTC.

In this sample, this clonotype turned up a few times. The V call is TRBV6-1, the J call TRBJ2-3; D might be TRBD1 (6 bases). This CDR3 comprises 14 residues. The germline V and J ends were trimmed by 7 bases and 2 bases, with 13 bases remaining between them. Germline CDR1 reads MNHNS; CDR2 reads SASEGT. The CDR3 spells CASKIGGLTDTQYF. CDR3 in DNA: TGTGCCAGCAAAATTGGGGGCCTCACAGATACGCAGTATTTT.

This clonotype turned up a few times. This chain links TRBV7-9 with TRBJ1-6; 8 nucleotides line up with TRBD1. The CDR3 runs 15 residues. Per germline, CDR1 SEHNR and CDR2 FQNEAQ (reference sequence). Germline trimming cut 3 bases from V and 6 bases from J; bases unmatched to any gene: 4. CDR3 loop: CASSFQGASNSPLHF. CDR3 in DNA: TGTGCCAGCAGCTTCCAGGGGGCGAGTAATTCACCCCTCCACTTT.

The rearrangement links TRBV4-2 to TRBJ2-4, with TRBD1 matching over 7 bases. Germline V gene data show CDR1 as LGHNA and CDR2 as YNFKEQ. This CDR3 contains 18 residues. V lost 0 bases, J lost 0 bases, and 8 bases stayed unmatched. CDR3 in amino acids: CASSQETGRGRAKNIQYF. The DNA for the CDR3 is TGTGCCAGCAGCCAAGAAACGGGCAGGGGGAGAGCCAAAAACATTCAGTACTTC.

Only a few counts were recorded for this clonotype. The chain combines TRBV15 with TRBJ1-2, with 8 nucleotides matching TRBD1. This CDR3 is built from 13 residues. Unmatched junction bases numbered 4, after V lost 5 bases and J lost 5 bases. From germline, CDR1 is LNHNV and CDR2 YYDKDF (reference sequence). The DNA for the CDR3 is TGTGCCACCAGCGGGGGGACAGGTTATGGCTACACCTTC. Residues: CATSGGTGYGYTF.

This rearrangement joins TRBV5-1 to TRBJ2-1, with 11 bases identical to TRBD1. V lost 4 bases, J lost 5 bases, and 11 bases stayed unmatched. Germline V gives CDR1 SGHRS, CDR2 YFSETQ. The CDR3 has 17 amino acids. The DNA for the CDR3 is TGCGCCAGCAGCATCGGACAGGGGGCAAGGTTAAACAATGAGCAGTTCTTC. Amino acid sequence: CASSIGQGARLNNEQFF.

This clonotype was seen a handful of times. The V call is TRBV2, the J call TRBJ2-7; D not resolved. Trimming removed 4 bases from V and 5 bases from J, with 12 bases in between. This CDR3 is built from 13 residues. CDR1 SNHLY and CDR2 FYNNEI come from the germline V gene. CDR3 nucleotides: TGTGCCAGCAGTGCGACACCTGGGAACGAGCAGTACTTC. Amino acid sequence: CASSATPGNEQYF.

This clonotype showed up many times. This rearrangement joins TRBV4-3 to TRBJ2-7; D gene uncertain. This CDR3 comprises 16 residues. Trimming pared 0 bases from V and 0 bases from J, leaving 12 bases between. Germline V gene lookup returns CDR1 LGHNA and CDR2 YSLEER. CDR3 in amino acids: CASSQDRGVPSYEQYF. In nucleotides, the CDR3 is TGCGCCAGCAGCCAAGATCGTGGGGTACCCTCCTACGAGCAGTACTTC.

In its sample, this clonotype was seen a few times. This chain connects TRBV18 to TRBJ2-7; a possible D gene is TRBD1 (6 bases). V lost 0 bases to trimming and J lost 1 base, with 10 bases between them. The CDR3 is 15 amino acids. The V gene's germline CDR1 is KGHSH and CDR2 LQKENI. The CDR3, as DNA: TGTGCCAGCTCACCACCGGGGGCAGCTTCCTACGAGCAGTACTTC. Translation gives CASSPPGAASYEQYF. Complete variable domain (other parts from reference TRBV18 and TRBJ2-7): NAGVMQNPRHLVRRRGQEARLRCSPMKGHSHVYWYRQLPEEGLKFMVYLQKENIIDESGMPKERFSAEFPKEGPSILRIQQVVRGDSAAYFCASSPPGAASYEQYFGPGTRLTVT.

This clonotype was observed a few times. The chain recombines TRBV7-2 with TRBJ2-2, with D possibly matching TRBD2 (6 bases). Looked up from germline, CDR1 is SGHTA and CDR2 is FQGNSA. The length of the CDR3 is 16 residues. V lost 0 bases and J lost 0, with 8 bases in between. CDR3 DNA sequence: TGTGCCAGCAGCTTAGCGGGCGGGGCGAACACCGGGGAGCTGTTTTTT. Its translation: CASSLAGGANTGELFF.

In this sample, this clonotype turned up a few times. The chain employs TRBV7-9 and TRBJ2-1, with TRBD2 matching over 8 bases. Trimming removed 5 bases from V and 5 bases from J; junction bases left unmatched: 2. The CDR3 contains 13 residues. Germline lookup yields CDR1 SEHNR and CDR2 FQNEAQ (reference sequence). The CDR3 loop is CASSGRGDNEQFF. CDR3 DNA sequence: TGTGCCAGCAGCGGGCGGGGGGACAATGAGCAGTTCTTC.

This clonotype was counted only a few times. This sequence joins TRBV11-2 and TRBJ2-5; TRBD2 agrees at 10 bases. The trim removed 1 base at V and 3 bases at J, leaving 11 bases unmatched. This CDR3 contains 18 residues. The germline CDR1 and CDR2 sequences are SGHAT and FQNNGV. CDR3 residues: CASSLVVGSGGAKETQYF. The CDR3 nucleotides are TGTGCCAGCAGCTTAGTGGTTGGAAGCGGGGGGGCCAAAGAGACCCAGTACTTC.

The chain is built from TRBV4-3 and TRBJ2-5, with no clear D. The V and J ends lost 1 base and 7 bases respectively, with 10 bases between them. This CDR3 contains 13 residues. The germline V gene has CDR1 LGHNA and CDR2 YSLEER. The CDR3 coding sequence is TGCGCCAGCAGCCAAGTGCTTCGAGGGACCCAGTACTTC. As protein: CASSQVLRGTQYF.

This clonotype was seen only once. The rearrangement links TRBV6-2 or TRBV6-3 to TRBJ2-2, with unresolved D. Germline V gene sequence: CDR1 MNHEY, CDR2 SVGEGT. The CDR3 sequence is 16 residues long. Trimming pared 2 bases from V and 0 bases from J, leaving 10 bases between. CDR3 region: CASSYTAGANTGELFF. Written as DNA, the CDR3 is TGTGCCAGCAGTTACACGGCCGGTGCGAACACCGGGGAGCTGTTTTTT.

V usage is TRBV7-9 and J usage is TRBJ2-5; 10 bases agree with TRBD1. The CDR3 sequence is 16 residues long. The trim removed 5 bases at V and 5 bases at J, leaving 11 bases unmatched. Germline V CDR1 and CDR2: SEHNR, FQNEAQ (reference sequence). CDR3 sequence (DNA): TGTGCCAGCAGCAATACCAAGGGGGACAGGGGTGAGACCCAGTACTTC. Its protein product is CASSNTKGDRGETQYF.

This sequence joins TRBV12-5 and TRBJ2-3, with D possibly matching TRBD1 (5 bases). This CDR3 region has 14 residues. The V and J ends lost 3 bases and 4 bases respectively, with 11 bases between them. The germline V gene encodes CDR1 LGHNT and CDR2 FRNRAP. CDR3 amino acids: CASGLGALADTQYF. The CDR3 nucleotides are TGTGCTAGTGGTTTAGGGGCGTTGGCAGATACGCAGTATTTT.

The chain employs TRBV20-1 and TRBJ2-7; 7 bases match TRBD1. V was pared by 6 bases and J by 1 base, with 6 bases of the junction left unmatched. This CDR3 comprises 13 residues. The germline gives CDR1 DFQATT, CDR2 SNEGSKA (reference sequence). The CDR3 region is CSALRTGSYEQYF. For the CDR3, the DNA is TGCAGTGCCCTGAGGACAGGATCCTACGAGCAGTACTTC.

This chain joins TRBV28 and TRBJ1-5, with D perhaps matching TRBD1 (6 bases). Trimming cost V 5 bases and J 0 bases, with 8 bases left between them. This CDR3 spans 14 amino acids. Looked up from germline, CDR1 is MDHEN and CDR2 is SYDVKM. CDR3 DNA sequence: TGTGCCAGCAGTAAAGGGGGTAGCAATCAGCCCCAGCATTTT. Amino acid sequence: CASSKGGSNQPQHF.

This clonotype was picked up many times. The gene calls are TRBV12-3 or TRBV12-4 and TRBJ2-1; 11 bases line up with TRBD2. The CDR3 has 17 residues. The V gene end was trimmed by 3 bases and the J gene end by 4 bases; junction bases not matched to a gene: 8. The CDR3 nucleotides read TGTGCCAGCAGTTTCACCATACTAGCGGGGGAGTACAATGAGCAGTTCTTC. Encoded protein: CASSFTILAGEYNEQFF.

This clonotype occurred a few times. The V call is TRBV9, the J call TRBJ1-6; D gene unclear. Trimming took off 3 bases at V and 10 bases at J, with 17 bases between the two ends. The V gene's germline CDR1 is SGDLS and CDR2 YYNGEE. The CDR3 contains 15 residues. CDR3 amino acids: CASSEEPSRRSPLHF. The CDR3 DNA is TGTGCCAGCAGCGAGGAGCCCTCAAGGCGATCACCCCTCCACTTT.

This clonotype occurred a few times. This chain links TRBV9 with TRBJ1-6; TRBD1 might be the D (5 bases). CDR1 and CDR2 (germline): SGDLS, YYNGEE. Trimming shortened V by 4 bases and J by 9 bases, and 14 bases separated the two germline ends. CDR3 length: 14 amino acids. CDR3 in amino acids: CASSLQVQGSPLHF. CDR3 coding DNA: TGTGCCAGCAGCCTCCAAGTTCAGGGTTCACCCCTCCACTTT.